This T cell receptor (beta chain) was documented in a study of regulatory T cells in long-lasting Graves disease. Overall study findings and caveats: Persistent Graves' disease cases displayed lower TCR diversity than newly diagnosed ones. TRBV28, TRBJ1-2 and TRBJ2-5 were segments that persistent disease favored.

Many counts were recorded for this clonotype. Its antigen remains unknown. Germline V CDR1 and CDR2: MDHEN, SYDVKM. V trimming: 5 bases; J trimming: 9 bases; junction bases outside the gene matches: 11. This CDR3 has 15 residues. Time point here: persistent/refractory GD, antithyroid drugs over 5 years with positive TRAb. After RNA was extracted from PBMCs, the TCR library was made from it. As a group, patients came from one endocrinology department in Xi'an, China. Construction of TCR beta libraries relied on iRepertoire HTBI primers and on Arm-PCR targeting CDR3 regions. TCRdb used MiXCR to reprocess the multiplex PCR reads, holding one entry per CDR3 protein. The profile shows some 440,000 distinct CDR3 sequences, 20% to 25% of them singletons.

J is TRBJ2-4 and V is TRBV28, with TRBD2 matching 9 bases. This TCR was sampled from a female donor with Graves disease. Sequencing was performed on peripheral blood mononuclear cells (PBMCs), taken when the disease was refractory, from a patient treated with antithyroid drugs. The CDR3 nucleotides are TGTGCCAGCAGTCCTAGGACTAGCGCTGATAGCATTCAGTACTTC. Amino acids: CASSPRTSADSIQYF.